This T cell receptor beta chain was profiled in a study of blood T cell repertoires in COVID-19. Trimming stripped 2 bases from V and 4 bases from J, with 20 bases between. This CDR3 has 17 amino acids. Looked up from germline, CDR1 is MNHEY and CDR2 is SMNVEV (reference sequence). Only in-frame clones appear in the TCRdb table, and some are missing; sequencing was by immunoSEQ multiplex PCR. This sample yields some 300,000 clones, of which more than 85% are seen a single time; 1% to 1.5% belongs to the top ten. The sequence was obtained from a man aged 70-80 years with acute or convalescent COVID-19. The chain recombines TRBV27 with TRBJ1-2, with D unclear. The material sequenced was peripheral blood. The CDR3 DNA follows: TGTGCCAGCAGTTTAACATTGCCCGGGTCTCGGGGCTATGGCTACACCTTC. It yields the protein CASSLTLPGSRGYGYTF.